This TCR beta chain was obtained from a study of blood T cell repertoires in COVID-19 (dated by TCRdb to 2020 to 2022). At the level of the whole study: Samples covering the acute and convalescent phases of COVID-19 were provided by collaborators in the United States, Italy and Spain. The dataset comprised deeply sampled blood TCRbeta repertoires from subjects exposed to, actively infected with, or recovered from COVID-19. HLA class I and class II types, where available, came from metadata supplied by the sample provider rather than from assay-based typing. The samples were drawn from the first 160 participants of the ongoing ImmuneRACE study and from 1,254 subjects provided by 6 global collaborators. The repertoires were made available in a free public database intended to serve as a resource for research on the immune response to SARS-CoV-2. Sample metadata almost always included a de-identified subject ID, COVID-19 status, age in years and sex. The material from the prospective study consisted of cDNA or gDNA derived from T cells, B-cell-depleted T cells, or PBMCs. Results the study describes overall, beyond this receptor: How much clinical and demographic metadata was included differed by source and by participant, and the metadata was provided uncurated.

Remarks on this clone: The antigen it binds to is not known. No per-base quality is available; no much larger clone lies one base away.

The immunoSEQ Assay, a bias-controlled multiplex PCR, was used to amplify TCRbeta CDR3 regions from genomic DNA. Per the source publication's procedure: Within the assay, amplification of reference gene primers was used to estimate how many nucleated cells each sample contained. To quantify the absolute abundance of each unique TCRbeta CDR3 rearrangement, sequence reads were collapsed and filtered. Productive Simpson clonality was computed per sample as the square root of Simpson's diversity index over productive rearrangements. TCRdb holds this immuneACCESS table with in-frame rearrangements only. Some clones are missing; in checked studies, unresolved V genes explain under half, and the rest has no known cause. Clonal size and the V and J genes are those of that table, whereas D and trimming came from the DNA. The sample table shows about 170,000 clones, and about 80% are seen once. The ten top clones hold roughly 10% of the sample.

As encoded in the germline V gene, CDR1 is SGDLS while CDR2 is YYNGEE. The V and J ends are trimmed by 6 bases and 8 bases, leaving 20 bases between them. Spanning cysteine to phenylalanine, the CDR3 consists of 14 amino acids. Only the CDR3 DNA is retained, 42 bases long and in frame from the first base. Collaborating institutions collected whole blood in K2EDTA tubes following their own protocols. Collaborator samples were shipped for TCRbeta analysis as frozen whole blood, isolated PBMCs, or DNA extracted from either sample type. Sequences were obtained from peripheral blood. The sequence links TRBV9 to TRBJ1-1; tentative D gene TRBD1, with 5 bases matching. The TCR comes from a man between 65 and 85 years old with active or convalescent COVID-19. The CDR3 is CASTRQGGNGEAFF. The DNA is TGTGCCAGCACCCGTCAGGGAGGGAATGGGGAAGCTTTCTTT.